A selection of T cell receptor beta chains follows, all from one sample in a study of Ad26.COV2.S vaccination and SARS-CoV-2 variants. The protocol was immunoSEQ multiplex PCR, while the TCRdb copy is restricted to in-frame clones and leaves out a portion. The sample has around 310,000 clones; almost 90% are singletons. This material consisted of peripheral blood, taken in a trial of Ad26.COV2.S vaccine versus placebo. All receptors derive from a person aged 18-60 years who received the Ad26.COV2.S COVID-19 vaccine or a placebo. Both conserved end residues are part of each CDR3. D genes are given only for firm matches. The size field is filled for only some rows; it gives once, few, many or a size class.

TRBJ1-2	NA	14	NA	TRBV7-2	TGTGCCAGCAGTCCACACAGGGATCATTATGGCTACACCTTC	CASSPHRDHYGYTF
TRBJ2-7	NA	16	TRBD1	TRBV6-6	TGTGCCAGCAGTTACTCGGGACAGGGAAGCTCCTACGAGCAGTACTTC	CASSYSGQGSSYEQYF
TRBJ2-3	NA	17	TRBD1	TRBV7-9	TGTGCCAGCAGCTTTGAGTATCTGGACAGGAACACAGATACGCAGTATTTT	CASSFEYLDRNTDTQYF
TRBJ1-2	few	12	NA	TRBV5-6	TGTGCCAGCAGCTTGGCGGGATATGGCTACACCTTC	CASSLAGYGYTF
TRBJ1-2	NA	18	TRBD1	TRBV4-3	TGCGCCAGCAGCCGCCGTACGACCGCGGGACAGGGATTGTATGGCTACACCTTC	CASSRRTTAGQGLYGYTF
TRBJ2-7	NA	11	NA	TRBV20-1	TGCAGTGCTACCGGCTCCTACGAGCAGTACTTC	CSATGSYEQYF
TRBJ1-2	NA	14	NA	TRBV7-8	TGTGCCAGCAGCAAAACCCCGACAGGCTATGGCTACACCTTC	CASSKTPTGYGYTF
TRBJ1-3	few	15	TRBD1	TRBV6-5	TGTGCCAGCAGTCTCACAGGGGTTTCTGGAAACACCATATATTTT	CASSLTGVSGNTIYF
TRBJ2-5	NA	15	NA	TRBV7-9	TGTGCCAGCAGCGCCCTCCCAATGGTCCAAGAGACCCAGTACTTC	CASSALPMVQETQYF
TRBJ1-5	NA	13	NA	TRBV19	TGTGCCAGTAGTATTCGAGAGGATCAGCCCCAGCATTTT	CASSIREDQPQHF
TRBJ1-2	NA	14	NA	TRBV4-2	TGTGCCAGCAGCCAAGAATCTCCCACGTATGGCTACACCTTC	CASSQESPTYGYTF
TRBJ1-1	NA	15	TRBD1	TRBV19	TGTGCCAGCTTTTACAGGGGGCGAGGGAACACTGAAGCTTTCTTT	CASFYRGRGNTEAFF
TRBJ2-2	NA	13	NA	TRBV6-5	TGTGCCAGTACGGACCTCGCGCCCGGGGAGCTGTTTTTT	CASTDLAPGELFF
TRBJ2-1	NA	16	NA	TRBV9	TGTGCCAGCAGCGTAGACGGCAGGTTGGGGTACAATGAGCAGTTCTTC	CASSVDGRLGYNEQFF
TRBJ2-2	few	15	NA	TRBV3-1/TRBV3-2	TGTGCCAGCAGCCAAGATCCTCGGGGGACCGGGGAGCTGTTTTTT	CASSQDPRGTGELFF
TRBJ1-1	few	13	NA	TRBV7-9	TGTGCCAGCAGCAGGACCGGTGACACTGAAGCTTTCTTT	CASSRTGDTEAFF
TRBJ2-3	few	12	NA	TRBV7-9	TGTGCCAGCAGCTTTAACACAGATACGCAGTATTTT	CASSFNTDTQYF
TRBJ1-6	NA	17	NA	TRBV4-1	TGCGCCAGCAGCCACCCTGGGGTGGGCAGCCAAAATTCACCCCTCCACTTT	CASSHPGVGSQNSPLHF
TRBJ1-1	NA	16	TRBD1	TRBV13	TGTGCCAGCAGCTTAGTCCAGGGGGCCTTGAACACTGAAGCTTTCTTT	CASSLVQGALNTEAFF
TRBJ1-1	NA	15	NA	TRBV7-9	TGTGCCAGCAGCTTAGATTGGGTATTGAACACTGAAGCTTTCTTT	CASSLDWVLNTEAFF
TRBJ1-1	once	16	NA	TRBV4-3	TGCGCCAGCAGCCCCCAGACTGTGGGGGGCTTGGGTGAAGCTTTCTTT	CASSPQTVGGLGEAFF
TRBJ2-1	NA	16	TRBD2	TRBV6-2/TRBV6-3	TGTGCCAGCAGTTACTCTAGCGGGGAAACATACAATGAGCAGTTCTTC	CASSYSSGETYNEQFF
TRBJ2-1	NA	17	TRBD1	TRBV29-1	TGCAGCGTTATGTGGACAGGCCCACCACTAACCTACAATGAGCAGTTCTTC	CSVMWTGPPLTYNEQFF
TRBJ2-3	NA	16	NA	TRBV4-3	TGCGCCAGCAGCCAAAAGGGTTCTAGCGGCACAGATACGCAGTATTTT	CASSQKGSSGTDTQYF
TRBJ2-5	NA	13	NA	TRBV12-3/TRBV12-4	TGTGCCAGCACCGGACTATTTCAAGAGACCCAGTACTTC	CASTGLFQETQYF
TRBJ1-2	NA	13	NA	TRBV29-1	TGCAGCGTCACTTCGTCAACGGGCTATGGCTACACCTTC	CSVTSSTGYGYTF
TRBJ2-1	NA	19	TRBD2	TRBV4-3	TGCGCCAGCAGCCAAGATCATGGATGGGCCGGACTAGCGTACAATGAGCAGTTCTTC	CASSQDHGWAGLAYNEQFF
TRBJ1-3	NA	12	NA	TRBV3-1/TRBV3-2	TGTGCCAGCAGCCAAGGACGGAACACCATATATTTT	CASSQGRNTIYF
TRBJ1-6	NA	14	NA	TRBV9	TGTGCCAGCAGCGCTCGGGGTAATAATTCACCCCTCCACTTT	CASSARGNNSPLHF
TRBJ1-2	NA	12	NA	TRBV6-2/TRBV6-3	TGTGCCAGCAGTTATGGGGGGCTCGGCTACACCTTC	CASSYGGLGYTF
TRBJ1-1	NA	18	NA	TRBV28	TGTGCCAGCAGTTTATTTTGGGTCGGGGTAGGAATGAACACTGAAGCTTTCTTT	CASSLFWVGVGMNTEAFF
TRBJ1-1	NA	13	NA	TRBV6-1	TGTGCCAGCAGCTTTCTTGTGGGTACTGAAGCTTTCTTT	CASSFLVGTEAFF
TRBJ2-3	once	15	TRBD2	TRBV11-3	TGTGCCAGCAGTCCCGGGACTAGCGGCCCAGATACGCAGTATTTT	CASSPGTSGPDTQYF
TRBJ2-1	NA	19	TRBD2	TRBV4-3	TGCGCCAGCAGCCAAGCCCGGCACTTAGCGGGACCGAAGAACAATGAGCAGTTCTTC	CASSQARHLAGPKNNEQFF
TRBJ1-4	NA	15	NA	TRBV27	TGTGCCAGCAGTCCGGGGGAGTCAACTAATGAAAAACTGTTTTTT	CASSPGESTNEKLFF
TRBJ1-1	NA	17	NA	TRBV7-9	TGTGCCAGCAGCATACCCACCGGGGGGGACGGGGGCACTGAAGCTTTCTTT	CASSIPTGGDGGTEAFF
TRBJ2-7	NA	15	TRBD2	TRBV7-2	TGTGCCAGCAGACCAGCGGGGGGCACCTCCTACGAGCAGTACTTC	CASRPAGGTSYEQYF
TRBJ1-2	NA	8	NA	TRBV11-2	TGTGCTCGCTATGGCTACACCTTC	CARYGYTF
TRBJ1-1	NA	14	NA	TRBV14	TGTGCCAGCAGCCAAGGGGACTTAAACACTGAAGCTTTCTTT	CASSQGDLNTEAFF
TRBJ2-1	NA	15	NA	TRBV5-1	TGCGCCAGCAGCTTCTCGGGGGGCCCCTACAATGAGCAGTTCTTC	CASSFSGGPYNEQFF
TRBJ1-2	NA	15	TRBD1	TRBV4-1	TGCGCCAGCGGAGAGCTTCCGGGACAGGCCTATGGCTACACCTTC	CASGELPGQAYGYTF
TRBJ1-1	NA	16	TRBD1	TRBV7-8	TGTGCCAGCAGCTTAATAGGGGGACAGGTGAACACTGAAGCTTTCTTT	CASSLIGGQVNTEAFF
TRBJ2-1	NA	16	NA	TRBV5-4	TGTGCCAGCAGCTTGGCCCTAATCAGGGGATACAATGAGCAGTTCTTC	CASSLALIRGYNEQFF
TRBJ1-1	NA	10	NA	TRBV29-1	TGCAGCCTGTCGGGGACTGAAGCTTTCTTT	CSLSGTEAFF
TRBJ1-1	NA	14	NA	TRBV7-9	TGTGCCAGCAGCTTAGGTCTCGGGGGTGCTGAAGCTTTCTTT	CASSLGLGGAEAFF
TRBJ1-1	NA	13	NA	TRBV6-4	TGTGCCAGCAGTAGTGAGATGAACACTGAAGCTTTCTTT	CASSSEMNTEAFF
TRBJ1-1	NA	12	NA	TRBV6-2/TRBV6-3	TGTGCCAGCAGTTACTCTCCGGGTGAAGCTTTCTTT	CASSYSPGEAFF
TRBJ2-5	NA	16	NA	TRBV11-2	TGTGCCAGCAGCTCCCTCGAAACAAAGTACCAAGAGACCCAGTACTTC	CASSSLETKYQETQYF
TRBJ1-4	NA	15	TRBD1	TRBV4-1	TGCGCCAGCAGCCAGCTAGACAGGGGAACTGAAAAACTGTTTTTT	CASSQLDRGTEKLFF
TRBJ1-1	NA	17	NA	TRBV18	TGTGCCAGCTCACCGGGGTTCGCGGGGCGCGTGAGCACTGAAGCTTTCTTT	CASSPGFAGRVSTEAFF
TRBJ1-2	once	15	NA	TRBV18	TGTGCCAGCTCACCACGCGATCCGATTGGACGGCCCGCCACCTTC	CASSPRDPIGRPATF
TRBJ2-7	NA	16	TRBD2	TRBV2	TGTGCCAGCACCCTCTTCCCCGCGGGGGTCGACTACGAGCAGTACTTC	CASTLFPAGVDYEQYF
TRBJ2-2	once	15	NA	TRBV2	TGTGCCAGCAGTGGGGCGGGTTGGGGCACCGGGGAGCTGTTTTTT	CASSGAGWGTGELFF
TRBJ2-6	NA	17	NA	TRBV6-1	TGTGCCAGCAGTGAACACTTGGGGGCCTCTGGGGCCAACGTCCTGACTTTC	CASSEHLGASGANVLTF
TRBJ2-3	NA	14	TRBD2	TRBV5-1	TGCGCCAGCAGCTTGGGGACTAGCGCAGATACGCAGTATTTT	CASSLGTSADTQYF